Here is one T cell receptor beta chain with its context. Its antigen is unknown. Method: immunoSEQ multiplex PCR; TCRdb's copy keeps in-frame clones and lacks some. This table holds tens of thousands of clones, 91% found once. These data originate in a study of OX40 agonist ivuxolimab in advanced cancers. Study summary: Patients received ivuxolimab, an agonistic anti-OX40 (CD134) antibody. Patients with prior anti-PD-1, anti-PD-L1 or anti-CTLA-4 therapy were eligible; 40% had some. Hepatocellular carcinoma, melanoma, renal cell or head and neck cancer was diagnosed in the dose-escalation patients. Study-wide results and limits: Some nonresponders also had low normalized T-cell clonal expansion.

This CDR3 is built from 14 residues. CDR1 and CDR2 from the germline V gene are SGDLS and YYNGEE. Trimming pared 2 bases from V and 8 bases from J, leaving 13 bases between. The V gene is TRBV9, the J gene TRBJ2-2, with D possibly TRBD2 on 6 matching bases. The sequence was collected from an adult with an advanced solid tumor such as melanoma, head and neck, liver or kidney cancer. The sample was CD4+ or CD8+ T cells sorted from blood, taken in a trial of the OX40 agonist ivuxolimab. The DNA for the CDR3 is TGTGCCAGCAGCGTCGGGGGACCGTTTGGGGAGCTGTTTTTT. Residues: CASSVGGPFGELFF.